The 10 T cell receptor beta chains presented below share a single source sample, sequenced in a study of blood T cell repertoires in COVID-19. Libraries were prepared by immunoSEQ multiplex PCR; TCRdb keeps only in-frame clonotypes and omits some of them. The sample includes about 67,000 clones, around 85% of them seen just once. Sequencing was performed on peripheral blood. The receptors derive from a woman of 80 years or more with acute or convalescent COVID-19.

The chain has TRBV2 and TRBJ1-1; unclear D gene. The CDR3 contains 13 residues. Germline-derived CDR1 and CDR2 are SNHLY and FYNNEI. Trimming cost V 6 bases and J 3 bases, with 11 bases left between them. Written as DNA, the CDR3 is TGTGCCAGCAGCGGACTGGTCGACACTGAAGCTTTCTTT. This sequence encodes CASSGLVDTEAFF.

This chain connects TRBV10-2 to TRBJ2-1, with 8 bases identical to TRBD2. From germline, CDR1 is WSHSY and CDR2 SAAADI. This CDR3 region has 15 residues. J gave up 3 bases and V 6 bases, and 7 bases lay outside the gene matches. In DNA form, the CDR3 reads TGCGCCAGCAGGATGACTAGCGAGAACTACAATGAGCAGTTCTTC. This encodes CASRMTSENYNEQFF.

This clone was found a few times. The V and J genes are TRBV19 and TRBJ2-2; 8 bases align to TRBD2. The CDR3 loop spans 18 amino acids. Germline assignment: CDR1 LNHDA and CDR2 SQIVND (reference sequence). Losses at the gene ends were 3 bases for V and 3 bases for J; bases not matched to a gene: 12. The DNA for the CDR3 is TGTGCCAGTAGTATTGGGGGTGCTAGACTAGCGTACACCGGGGAGCTGTTTTTT. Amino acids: CASSIGGARLAYTGELFF.

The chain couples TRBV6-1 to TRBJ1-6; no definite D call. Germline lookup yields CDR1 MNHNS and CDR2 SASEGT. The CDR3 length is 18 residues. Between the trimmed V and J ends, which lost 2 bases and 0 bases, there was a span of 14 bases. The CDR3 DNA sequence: TGTGCCAGCAGTGAAAAATGGCAGGTTGGCTCCTATAATTCACCCCTCCACTTT. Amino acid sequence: CASSEKWQVGSYNSPLHF.

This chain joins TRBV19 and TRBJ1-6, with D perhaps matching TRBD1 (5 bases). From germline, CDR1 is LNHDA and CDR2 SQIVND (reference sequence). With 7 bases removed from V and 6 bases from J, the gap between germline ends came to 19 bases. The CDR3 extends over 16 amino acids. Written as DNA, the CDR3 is TGTGCCAGTACGGCGCAGGGAACCATTTCTAATTCACCCCTCCACTTT. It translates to CASTAQGTISNSPLHF.

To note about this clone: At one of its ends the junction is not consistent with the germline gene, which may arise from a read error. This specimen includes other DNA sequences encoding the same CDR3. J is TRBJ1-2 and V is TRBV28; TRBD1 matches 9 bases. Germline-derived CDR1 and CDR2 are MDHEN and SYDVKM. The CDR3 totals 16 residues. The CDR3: CASSLMGQGPNYGYTF. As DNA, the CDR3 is TGTGCCAGCAGTCTGATGGGACAGGGACCTAACTATGGCTACACTTTC.

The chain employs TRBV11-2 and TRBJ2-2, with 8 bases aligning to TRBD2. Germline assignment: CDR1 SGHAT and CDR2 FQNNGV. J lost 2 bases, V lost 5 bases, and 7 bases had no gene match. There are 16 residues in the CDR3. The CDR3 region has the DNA TGTGCCAGCAGCACCATAGCGGGACTAAACACCGGGGAGCTGTTTTTT. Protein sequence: CASSTIAGLNTGELFF.

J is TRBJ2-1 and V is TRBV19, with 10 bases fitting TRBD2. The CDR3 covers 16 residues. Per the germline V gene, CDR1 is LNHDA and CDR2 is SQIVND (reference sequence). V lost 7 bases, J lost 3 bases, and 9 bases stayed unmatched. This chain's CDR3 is CASTPRAGGNYNEQFF. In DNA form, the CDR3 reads TGTGCCAGTACCCCACGAGCGGGGGGGAACTACAATGAGCAGTTCTTC. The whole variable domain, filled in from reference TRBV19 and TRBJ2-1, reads DGGITQSPKYLFRKEGQNVTLSCEQNLNHDAMYWYRQDPGQGLRLIYYSQIVNDFQKGDIAEGYSVSREKKESFPLTVTSAQKNPTAFYLCASTPRAGGNYNEQFFGPGTRLTVL.

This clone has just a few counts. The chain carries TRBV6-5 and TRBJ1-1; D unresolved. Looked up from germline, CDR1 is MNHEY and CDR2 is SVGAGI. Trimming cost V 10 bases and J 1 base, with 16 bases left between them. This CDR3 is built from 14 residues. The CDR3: CATPSVGRNTEAFF. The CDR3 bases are TGTGCCACCCCCTCGGTTGGGAGGAACACTGAAGCTTTCTTT.

CDR3 protein: CASSKIDRSQNSPLHF. CDR3 nucleotide sequence: TGCGCCAGCAGCAAAATAGACAGATCCCAAAATTCACCCCTCCACTTT. V usage is TRBV4-1 and J usage is TRBJ1-6; possibly TRBD1 for D (5 bases). Germline V gene sequence: CDR1 MGHRA, CDR2 YSYEKL. This CDR3 is 16 amino acids long. Trimming left V 5 bases short and J 7 bases short, with 18 bases between.